Each of the 6 T cell receptor beta chains below was sequenced from the same sample in a study of T cell responses to AZD1222 COVID-19 vaccine. Sequencing used immunoSEQ multiplex PCR; TCRdb keeps in-frame clones, though not all of them. Here the sample spans about 130,000 clones, approximately 88% being singletons. The sample here was peripheral blood, taken on day 0 of AZD1222 vaccination. These receptor sequences come from an adult in good health.

Written as DNA, the CDR3 is TGTGCCAGCAGTGAAAGGGCGGCAGGGGGGTACAATGAGCAGTTCTTC. This encodes CASSERAAGGYNEQFF. V is TRBV2 and J is TRBJ2-1; weak D call: TRBD1 (7 bases). The CDR3 runs 16 residues. Germline CDR1 and CDR2: SNHLY and FYNNEI. V was cut by 2 bases and J by 4 bases, with 15 bases left in between.

The V and J genes are TRBV5-1 and TRBJ2-2; maybe TRBD1 (5 bases). This CDR3 has 16 residues. Between the trimmed V and J ends, which lost 2 bases and 2 bases, there was a span of 13 bases. Germline V gives CDR1 SGHRS, CDR2 YFSETQ. The CDR3 sequence is CASSLQGQGNTGELFF. In DNA, the CDR3 is TGCGCCAGCAGCTTACAAGGGCAGGGTAACACCGGGGAGCTGTTTTTT.

V gene TRBV5-1 combines with J gene TRBJ2-5; TRBD2 matches at 9 bases. The V gene end was trimmed by 4 bases and the J gene end by 4 bases; junction bases not matched to a gene: 14. CDR1 SGHRS and CDR2 YFSETQ come from the germline V gene. This CDR3 has 17 residues. The chain's CDR3 is CASSGEDSGSIGETQYF. DNA for the CDR3: TGCGCCAGCAGCGGAGAGGATAGCGGGAGTATTGGAGAGACCCAGTACTTC.

The chain has TRBV9 and TRBJ2-2; D possibly uses TRBD1 or TRBD2 (5 bases each). CDR1 and CDR2 from the germline V gene are SGDLS and YYNGEE. Trimming removed 4 bases at V and 0 bases at J, with 10 bases between. The CDR3 consists of 15 residues. The CDR3 here is CASSPGTTNTGELFF. As DNA, the CDR3 is TGTGCCAGCAGCCCCGGGACGACGAACACCGGGGAGCTGTTTTTT.

The V gene is TRBV30, the J gene TRBJ1-3; D is uncertain. V was cut by 2 bases and J by 3 bases, with 5 bases left in between. Germline V CDR1 and CDR2: GTSNPN, SVGIG (reference sequence). This CDR3 contains 12 residues. The chain's CDR3 is CAWSYDGNTIYF. The CDR3 DNA reads as TGTGCCTGGAGTTATGATGGAAACACCATATATTTT.

This chain uses TRBV7-9 with TRBJ1-4; D not resolved. Germline V CDR1 and CDR2: SEHNR, FQNEAQ (reference sequence). This CDR3 spans 15 amino acids. V was shortened by 0 bases and J by 5 bases, with 10 bases between the two germline ends. CDR3 residues: CASSLALVGNEKLFF. CDR3 coding DNA: TGTGCCAGCAGCTTAGCCCTCGTGGGGAATGAAAAACTGTTTTTT.